The entry below gives a single T cell receptor beta chain sequence along with its context. Antigen unknown. An end of the junction differs from the germline gene, which may be a read error. The source of the sample is a study of cytomegalovirus exposure and HLA in healthy donors. Whole-study findings and limits: Many donors carried some public TCRs, although rarity characterized most TCR sequences. According to a later analysis, most TCR beta chains associated with CMV appeared HLA-restricted. Researchers reported in a later analysis that a missense DCLRE1C variant was tied to TCR beta V- and J-gene trimming.

PCR used 60 Vbeta primers and 13 Jbeta primers. Some clones are missing from TCRdb's copy, which holds only in-frame ones; the method was immunoSEQ multiplex PCR. This table has about 160,000 clones, around 79% appearing once. The germline V gene has CDR1 SEHNR and CDR2 FQNEAQ (reference sequence). This CDR3 spans 15 amino acids. The donors comprised healthy bone marrow donors. This chain joins TRBV7-9 and TRBJ2-1, with D possibly matching TRBD2 (5 bases). The receptor was derived from a man aged 50-59 years in good health and CMV-seropositive. Input material: PBMCs. CDR3 region: CSSSSIAYSYNEQFF. DNA for the CDR3: TGTTCCAGCAGCTCTATAGCGTACTCCTACAATGAGCAGTTCTTC.